The next 20 T cell receptor beta chains were all read from a single sample in a study of shared clonotypes between healthy human individuals. Using immunoSEQ multiplex PCR, the repertoire was profiled, and TCRdb retains in-frame clones only, with some absent. The data hold 500,000 to 700,000 clones, with 85% to 95% observed a single time. CD45RO-negative, CCR7-selected cells formed the naive CD8 fraction, which excluded terminally differentiated effector memory CD45RA+ cells. The source material was naive CD8+ T cells sorted from blood. The receptors originated from a woman aged 25 to 39 in good health.

This clone was recorded a few times. A much larger clone sits a single nucleotide away, making a read error possible. This same CDR3 is encoded by further DNA sequences in the sample. The rearrangement uses TRBV5-4 and TRBJ2-7, with no clear D. The CDR3 extends over 11 amino acids. Trimming cost V 4 bases and J 3 bases, with 5 bases left between them. Germline values: CDR1 SGHNT, CDR2 YYREEE (reference sequence). The CDR3 protein is CASSTDYEQYF. The CDR3, as DNA: TGTGCCAGCAGCACAGACTACGAGCAGTACTTC.

The rearrangement uses TRBV7-9 and TRBJ2-3; 9 nucleotides line up with TRBD2. The length of the CDR3 is 15 residues. Germline V CDR1 and CDR2: SEHNR, FQNEAQ (reference sequence). V gave up 5 bases and J gave up 3 bases; unmatched junction bases: 6. The CDR3 spells CASSPASGITDTQYF. The CDR3 region has the DNA TGTGCCAGCAGCCCTGCTAGCGGGATAACAGATACGCAGTATTTT. Using reference TRBV7-9 and TRBJ2-3 for the parts outside the CDR3, the full variable domain is DTGVSQNPRHKITKRGQNVTFRCDPISEHNRLYWYRQTLGQGPEFLTYFQNEAQLEKSRLLSDRFSAERPKGSFSTLEIQRTEQGDSAMYLCASSPASGITDTQYFGPGTRLTVL.

This clone was seen once. V and J are TRBV25-1 and TRBJ1-1, with D possibly being TRBD1 (6 bases). Trimming took 6 bases from V and 8 from J, leaving 13 bases between them. The V gene's germline CDR1 is MGHDK and CDR2 SYGVNS. The CDR3 length is 12 residues. The DNA of the CDR3 is TGTGCCAGCAGGGGGGCGGGAAGGGAAGCTTTCTTT. It specifies CASRGAGREAFF.

This clone appeared a single time. The sample contains more than one DNA sequence encoding this CDR3. The genes are TRBV27 and TRBJ2-1; no firm D call. V lost 4 bases to trimming and J lost 4 bases, with 5 bases between them. Germline V lookup: CDR1 MNHEY, CDR2 SMNVEV (reference sequence). CDR3 length: 12 amino acids. The CDR3 bases are TGTGCCAGCAGTTCAGGTTACAATGAGCAGTTCTTC. Translated: CASSSGYNEQFF.

This chain connects TRBV4-1 to TRBJ1-2; D uncertain. Germline values: CDR1 MGHRA, CDR2 YSYEKL. CDR3 size: 14 residues. V lost 1 base and J 2 bases, leaving 8 bases between the germline ends. The CDR3 is CASSQVSQNYGYTF. CDR3 DNA sequence: TGCGCCAGCAGCCAAGTCTCACAGAACTATGGCTACACCTTC.

The chain employs TRBV27 and TRBJ2-1; 12 positions match TRBD2. Trimming took 5 bases from V and 8 from J; bases not matched to a gene: 10. CDR1 MNHEY and CDR2 SMNVEV come from the germline V gene (reference sequence). The CDR3 spans 16 residues. DNA of the CDR3: TGTGCCAGCAGTGACCCCGGGACTAGCGGGCTGGATGAGCAGTTCTTC. Amino acids: CASSDPGTSGLDEQFF.

V gene TRBV19 combines with J gene TRBJ1-6, with D possibly TRBD1 on 5 matching bases. V was cut by 5 bases and J by 11 bases, with 16 bases left in between. This CDR3 spans 14 amino acids. Germline V gene lookup returns CDR1 LNHDA and CDR2 SQIVND (reference sequence). Written as DNA, the CDR3 is TGTGCCAGTAGTCACAGGTCGGAGGTAACACCCCTCCACTTT. It yields the protein CASSHRSEVTPLHF.

The CDR3 spells CASSPDGYRTYEQYF. The DNA of the CDR3 is TGTGCCAGCTCACCGGACGGTTATAGGACCTACGAGCAGTACTTC. V gene TRBV25-1 combines with J gene TRBJ2-7; unclear D gene. V was shortened by 8 bases and J by 2 bases, with 19 bases between the two germline ends. The germline V gene encodes CDR1 MGHDK and CDR2 SYGVNS. This CDR3 contains 15 residues.

This chain links TRBV29-1 with TRBJ1-1, with a weak D call TRBD1 (6 bases). The CDR3 is 13 residues long. Trimming took off 4 bases at V and 1 base at J, with 10 bases between the two ends. In germline, CDR1 is SQVTM, CDR2 ANQGSEA. The CDR3 protein is CSVGGQWNTEAFF. DNA for the CDR3: TGCAGCGTTGGGGGACAATGGAACACTGAAGCTTTCTTT.

The genes are TRBV6-1 and TRBJ1-2; a possible D gene is TRBD1 (5 bases). This CDR3 is built from 13 residues. Trimming left V 8 bases short and J 8 bases short, with 18 bases between. Germline V gene data show CDR1 as MNHNS and CDR2 as SASEGT. CDR3 region: CASQARGLHGYTF. CDR3 sequence (DNA): TGTGCCAGCCAGGCCCGGGGCTTACACGGCTACACCTTC.

The V and J genes are TRBV7-8 and TRBJ2-5; the D gene is possibly TRBD1 (6 bases). Germline assignment: CDR1 SGHVS and CDR2 FQNEAQ. The length of the CDR3 is 12 residues. Trimming pared 8 bases from V and 5 bases from J, leaving 12 bases between. The CDR3 DNA is TGTGCCAGCGAAACAGGGTTGGAGACCCAGTACTTC. It yields the protein CASETGLETQYF.

The chain combines TRBV27 with TRBJ2-7; TRBD2 might be the D (6 bases). The CDR3 extends over 13 amino acids. CDR1 is MNHEY, CDR2 SMNVEV, per germline (reference sequence). Trimming stripped 4 bases from V and 3 bases from J, with 10 bases between. This CDR3 reads CASSWGLHYEQYF. CDR3 in DNA: TGTGCCAGCAGTTGGGGACTTCACTACGAGCAGTACTTC.

The V and J genes are TRBV4-1 and TRBJ2-7, with D perhaps TRBD1 or TRBD2 (5 bases each). The germline CDR1 and CDR2 sequences are MGHRA and YSYEKL. The CDR3 is 14 amino acids. The V and J ends lost 4 bases and 0 bases respectively, with 10 bases between them. CDR3 DNA sequence: TGCGCCAGCAGCCCCGGGACGCGCTCCTACGAGCAGTACTTC. Translated, it gives CASSPGTRSYEQYF.

The genes are TRBV28 and TRBJ1-3, with 7 positions matching TRBD1. The J segment lost 2 bases and the V segment lost 3 bases, leaving 10 bases of the junction unmatched. This CDR3 region has 17 residues. Germline V gives CDR1 MDHEN, CDR2 SYDVKM. CDR3 protein: CASSLTLGGGPGNTIYF. The CDR3 bases are TGTGCCAGCAGTTTGACCTTAGGGGGCGGCCCTGGAAACACCATATATTTT.

This clone was seen just once. The rearrangement joins TRBV7-9 to TRBJ2-3, with 10 nucleotides matching TRBD1. The CDR3 sequence is 16 residues long. The ends lost 5 bases at V and 0 bases at J; junction bases unmatched: 5. CDR1 is SEHNR and CDR2 is FQNEAQ in the germline V gene (reference sequence). This CDR3 is CASSPRTGGSTDTQYF. CDR3 in DNA: TGTGCCAGCAGCCCCCGGACAGGGGGTAGCACAGATACGCAGTATTTT.

J is TRBJ2-3 and V is TRBV4-2, with a tentative D call TRBD2 (6 bases). Germline V gene lookup returns CDR1 LGHNA and CDR2 YNFKEQ. V dropped 0 bases and J dropped 1 base, with 20 bases sitting between them. There are 19 residues in the CDR3. CDR3: CASSQDQASLGGGTDTQYF. The CDR3 DNA sequence: TGTGCCAGCAGCCAAGACCAGGCGAGCCTCGGCGGGGGCACAGATACGCAGTATTTT.

The V gene is TRBV5-1, the J gene TRBJ2-5; 8 bases line up with TRBD2. Germline-derived CDR1 and CDR2 are SGHRS and YFSETQ. The J segment lost 2 bases and the V segment lost 0 bases, leaving 9 bases of the junction unmatched. CDR3 length: 17 residues. CDR3 coding DNA: TGCGCCAGCAGCTTGGGAACTTACTTAGCGGGGCAAGAGACCCAGTACTTC. Translation: CASSLGTYLAGQETQYF.

V gene TRBV15 combines with J gene TRBJ1-5; possible D gene TRBD1, 5 bases. This CDR3 has 14 residues. The V and J ends lost 5 bases and 9 bases respectively, with 17 bases between them. Per germline, CDR1 LNHNV and CDR2 YYDKDF (reference sequence). CDR3 coding DNA: TGTGCCACCAGCCTCTCGGGGGGGATGCGGCCCCAGCATTTT. Amino acids: CATSLSGGMRPQHF.

The chain couples TRBV21-1 to TRBJ2-7. TRBV21-1 is assigned pseudogene status. The CDR3 has 16 amino acids. DNA of the CDR3: TGTGCCAGCAGCAAAGCAGGGACCGCGCCCTACTACGAGCAGTACTTC. This encodes CASSKAGTAPYYEQYF.

The chain couples TRBV4-1 to TRBJ1-5; D ambiguous. Germline-derived CDR1 and CDR2 are MGHRA and YSYEKL. The CDR3 spans 13 residues. The ends were cut back, 4 bases at V and 6 bases at J, with 10 bases in the middle. This chain's CDR3 is CASSLIWGQPQHF. CDR3 sequence (DNA): TGCGCCAGCAGCCTAATCTGGGGTCAGCCCCAGCATTTT.